A selection of T cell receptor beta chains follows, all from one sample in a study of T cell clones after liver transplantation. TCRdb's copy holds only in-frame clones and misses some; the assay was immunoSEQ multiplex PCR. Of 90,000 to 120,000 clones detected, 82% appear once; the ten largest clones hold over 0.75%. Here the sequenced sample was CD4+ T cells from blood, taken before liver transplant. The receptors here all came from a human donor who received a liver transplant. The CDR3 runs from the conserved cysteine through the conserved F or W. The D gene is left open where the match is weak. Clone size is shown for a subset of rows, as once, few, many or a class of expanded clone.

CDR3nt,CDR3aa,len,d_gene,j_gene,abundance,v_gene
TGCAGTGCTGGGGACCCTGGGGGAGCCAACGTCCTGACTTTC,CSAGDPGGANVLTF,14,-,TRBJ2-6,once,TRBV29-1
TGCGCCAGCAGCCAAGAGGGGGGTTCCGGACAGCCCCAGCATTTT,CASSQEGGSGQPQHF,15,-,TRBJ1-5,-,TRBV4-3
TGCAGCGTTGGGGAAGGGGGCTCGCCGGGGACTGAAGCTTTCTTT,CSVGEGGSPGTEAFF,15,TRBD1,TRBJ1-1,-,TRBV29-1
TGTGCCAGCAGCCCTCCTTCGTCCCACGAGCAGTACTTC,CASSPPSSHEQYF,13,-,TRBJ2-7,-,TRBV7-2
TGTGCCAGCAGCTTAGGCGGGTTGGGGAACACTGAAGCTTTCTTT,CASSLGGLGNTEAFF,15,-,TRBJ1-1,-,TRBV7-2
TGTGCCAGCAGTGAGCTCAAGACCTCGGAAGCAGATACGCAGTATTTT,CASSELKTSEADTQYF,16,-,TRBJ2-3,-,TRBV25-1
TGTGCCAGCAGGCCACCGGGAGGGGGTTATTCACCCCTCCACTTT,CASRPPGGGYSPLHF,15,-,TRBJ1-6,-,TRBV6-1
TGCAGCGTTGAGCAGGACCGCCCATTCTATGGCTACACCTTC,CSVEQDRPFYGYTF,14,-,TRBJ1-2,-,TRBV29-1
TGTGCCAGCAGTTTAGGAGGGGGGAGAACTGAAGCTTTCTTT,CASSLGGGRTEAFF,14,-,TRBJ1-1,-,TRBV28
TGCAGCGTTGACCGAATACCCATACTAGCGGGAGGGGTTAATGAGCAGTTCTTC,CSVDRIPILAGGVNEQFF,18,TRBD2,TRBJ2-1,-,TRBV29-1
TGTGCCAGCAGCACTGGGTCCCCCACTCGGAATAGCAATCAGCCCCAGCATTTT,CASSTGSPTRNSNQPQHF,18,-,TRBJ1-5,-,TRBV9
TGTGCCAGCTCAACCGACAGGGGAACGAATGAAAAACTGTTTTTT,CASSTDRGTNEKLFF,15,TRBD1,TRBJ1-4,-,TRBV18
TGTGCCTGGAGTCGGTCTGGGACAACGAGGGGAGAGACCCAGTACTTC,CAWSRSGTTRGETQYF,16,-,TRBJ2-5,-,TRBV30
TGTGCCAGCAGTTTATTAACTGACTATAGGTCACCCCTCCACTTT,CASSLLTDYRSPLHF,15,-,TRBJ1-6,-,TRBV28
TGCGCCAGCAGCCAAGTCAAGGGGAAGAGCAATCAGCCCCAGCATTTT,CASSQVKGKSNQPQHF,16,-,TRBJ1-5,-,TRBV4-1
TGTGCCATCGGGACTAGCGACTACAATGAGCAGTTCTTC,CAIGTSDYNEQFF,13,TRBD2,TRBJ2-1,-,TRBV28
TGTGCCAGCAGCTTGAGGGCGGGGTTTGAGACCCAGTACTTC,CASSLRAGFETQYF,14,-,TRBJ2-5,-,TRBV7-3
TGCGCCACCCGACCTAGCTCTGGAAACACCATATATTTT,CATRPSSGNTIYF,13,-,TRBJ1-3,-,TRBV5-1